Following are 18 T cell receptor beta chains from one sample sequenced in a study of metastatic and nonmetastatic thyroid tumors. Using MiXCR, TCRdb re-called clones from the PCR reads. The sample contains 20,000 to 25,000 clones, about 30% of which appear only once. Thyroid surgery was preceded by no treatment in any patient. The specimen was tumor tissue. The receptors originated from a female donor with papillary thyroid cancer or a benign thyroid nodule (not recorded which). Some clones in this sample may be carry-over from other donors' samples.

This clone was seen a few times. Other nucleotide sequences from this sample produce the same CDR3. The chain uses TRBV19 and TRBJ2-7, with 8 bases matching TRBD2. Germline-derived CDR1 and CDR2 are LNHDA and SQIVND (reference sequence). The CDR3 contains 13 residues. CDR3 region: CATGGQGLGEQYF. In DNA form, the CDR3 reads TGTGCGACGGGAGGGCAAGGACTCGGCGAGCAGTACTTC.

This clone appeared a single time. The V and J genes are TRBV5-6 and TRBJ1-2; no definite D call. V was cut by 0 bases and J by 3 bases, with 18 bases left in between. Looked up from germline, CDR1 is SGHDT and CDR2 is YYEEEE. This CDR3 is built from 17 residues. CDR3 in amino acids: CASSLGVSGLLDYGYTF. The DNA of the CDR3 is TGTGCCAGCAGCTTGGGGGTAAGCGGCCTTCTAGACTATGGCTACACCTTC. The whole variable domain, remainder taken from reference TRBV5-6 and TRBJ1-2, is DAGVTQSPTHLIKTRGQQVTLRCSPKSGHDTVSWYQQALGQGPQFIFQYYEEEERQRGNFPDRFSGHQFPNYSSELNVNALLLGDSALYLCASSLGVSGLLDYGYTFGSGTRLTVV.

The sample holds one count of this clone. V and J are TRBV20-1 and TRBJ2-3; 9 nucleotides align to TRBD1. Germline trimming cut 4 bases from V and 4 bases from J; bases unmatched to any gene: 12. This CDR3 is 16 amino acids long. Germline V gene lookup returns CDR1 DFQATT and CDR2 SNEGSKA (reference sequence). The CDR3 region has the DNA TGCAGTGCTACGTTCAGACAGGGGGGGGCAGCAGATACGCAGTATTTT. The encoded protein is CSATFRQGGAADTQYF.

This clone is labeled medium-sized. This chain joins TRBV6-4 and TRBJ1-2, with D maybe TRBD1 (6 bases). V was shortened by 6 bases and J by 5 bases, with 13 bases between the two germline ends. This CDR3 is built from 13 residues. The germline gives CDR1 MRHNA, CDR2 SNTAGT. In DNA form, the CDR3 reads TGTGCCAGCAGCAGAGGAGGGGGGTATGGCTACACCTTC. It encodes CASSRGGGYGYTF.

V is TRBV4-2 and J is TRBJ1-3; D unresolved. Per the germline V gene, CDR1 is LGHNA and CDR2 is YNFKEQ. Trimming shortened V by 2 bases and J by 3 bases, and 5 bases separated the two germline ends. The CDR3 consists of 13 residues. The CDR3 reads CASSQMDGNTIYF. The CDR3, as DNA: TGTGCCAGCAGCCAAATGGATGGAAACACCATATATTTT.

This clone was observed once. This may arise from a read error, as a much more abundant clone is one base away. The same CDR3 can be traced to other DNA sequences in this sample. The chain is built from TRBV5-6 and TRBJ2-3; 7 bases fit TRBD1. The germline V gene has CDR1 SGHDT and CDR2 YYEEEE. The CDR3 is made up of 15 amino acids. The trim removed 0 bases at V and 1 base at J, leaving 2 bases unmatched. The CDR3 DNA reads TGTGCCAGCAGCTTGGGAGGGGGCGGCACAGATACGCAGTATTTT. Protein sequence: CASSLGGGGTDTQYF.

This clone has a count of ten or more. The CDR3 sequence: CASSLSGTGVGNTIYF. The CDR3 nucleotides read TGTGCCAGCAGCTTAAGCGGGACAGGGGTTGGAAACACCATATATTTT. The genes are TRBV7-2 and TRBJ1-3, with TRBD1 identical over 10 bases. V shed 2 bases, J shed 3 bases, and the junction held 4 bases outside the gene matches. The CDR3 totals 16 residues. The germline V gene has CDR1 SGHTA and CDR2 FQGNSA.

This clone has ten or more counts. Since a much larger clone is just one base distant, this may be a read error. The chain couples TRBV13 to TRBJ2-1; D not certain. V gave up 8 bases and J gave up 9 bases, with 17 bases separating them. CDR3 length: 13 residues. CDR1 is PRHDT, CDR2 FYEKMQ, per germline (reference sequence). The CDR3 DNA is TGTGCCAGCTCTGGAAGTCCCACATGTGAGCAGTTCTTC. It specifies CASSGSPTCEQFF.

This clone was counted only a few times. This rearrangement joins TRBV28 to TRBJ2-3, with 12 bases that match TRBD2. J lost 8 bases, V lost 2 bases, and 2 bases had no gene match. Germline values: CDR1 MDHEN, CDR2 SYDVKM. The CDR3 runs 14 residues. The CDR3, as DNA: TGTGCCAGCAGTTTAGTGGGACTAGCGGGTACGCAGTATTTT. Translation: CASSLVGLAGTQYF.

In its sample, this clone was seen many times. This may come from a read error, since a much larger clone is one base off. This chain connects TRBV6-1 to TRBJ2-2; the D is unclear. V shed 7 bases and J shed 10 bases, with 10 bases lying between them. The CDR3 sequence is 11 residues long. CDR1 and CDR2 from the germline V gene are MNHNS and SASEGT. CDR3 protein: CASIPGVELFF. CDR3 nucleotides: TGTGCCAGCATCCCCGGAGTGGAGCTGTTTTTT.

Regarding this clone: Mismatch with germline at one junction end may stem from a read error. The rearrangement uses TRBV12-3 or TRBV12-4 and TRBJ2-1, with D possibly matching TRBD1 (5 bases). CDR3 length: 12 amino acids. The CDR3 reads CAISSQGSEQFF. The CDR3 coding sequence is TGTGCCATCAGTTCCCAGGGTTCTGAGCAGTTCTTC.

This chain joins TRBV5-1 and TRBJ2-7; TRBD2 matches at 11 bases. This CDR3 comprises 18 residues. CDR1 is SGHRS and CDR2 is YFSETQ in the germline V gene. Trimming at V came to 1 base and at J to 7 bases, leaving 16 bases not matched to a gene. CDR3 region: CASSLYGTSGNSQGEQYF. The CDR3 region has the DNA TGCGCCAGCAGCTTGTACGGGACTAGCGGAAACTCTCAGGGAGAGCAGTACTTC.

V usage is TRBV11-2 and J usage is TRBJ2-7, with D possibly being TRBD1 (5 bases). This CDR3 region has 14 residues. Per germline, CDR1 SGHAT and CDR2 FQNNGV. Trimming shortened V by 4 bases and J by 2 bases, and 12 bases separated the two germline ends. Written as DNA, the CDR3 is TGTGCCAGCAGCTCGCTTGACAGAGCCTACGAGCAGTACTTC. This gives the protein CASSSLDRAYEQYF. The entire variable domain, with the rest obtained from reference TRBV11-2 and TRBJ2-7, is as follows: EAGVAQSPRYKIIEKRQSVAFWCNPISGHATLYWYQQILGQGPKLLIQFQNNGVVDDSQLPKDRFSAERLKGVDSTLKIQPAKLEDSAVYLCASSSLDRAYEQYFGPGTRLTVT.

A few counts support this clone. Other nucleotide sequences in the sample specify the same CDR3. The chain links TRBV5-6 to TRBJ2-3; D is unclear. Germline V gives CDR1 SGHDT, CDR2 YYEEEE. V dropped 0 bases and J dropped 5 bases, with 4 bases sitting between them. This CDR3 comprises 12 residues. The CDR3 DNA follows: TGTGCCAGCAGCTTGGGGGGAGATACGCAGTATTTT. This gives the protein CASSLGGDTQYF.

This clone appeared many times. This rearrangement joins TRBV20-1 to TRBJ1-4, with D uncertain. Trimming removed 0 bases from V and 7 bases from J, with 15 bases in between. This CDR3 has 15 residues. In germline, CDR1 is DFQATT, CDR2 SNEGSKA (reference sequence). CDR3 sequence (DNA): TGCAGTGCTAGAGATCTAGGACTTGCCAGTGAAAAACTGTTTTTT. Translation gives CSARDLGLASEKLFF.

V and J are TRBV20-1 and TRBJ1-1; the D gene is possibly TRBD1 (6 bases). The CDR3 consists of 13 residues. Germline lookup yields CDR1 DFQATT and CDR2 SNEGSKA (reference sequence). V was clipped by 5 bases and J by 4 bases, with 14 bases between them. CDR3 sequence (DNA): TGCAGTGCTCCGAGGGGGGGGACCACTGAAGCTTTCTTT. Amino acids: CSAPRGGTTEAFF.

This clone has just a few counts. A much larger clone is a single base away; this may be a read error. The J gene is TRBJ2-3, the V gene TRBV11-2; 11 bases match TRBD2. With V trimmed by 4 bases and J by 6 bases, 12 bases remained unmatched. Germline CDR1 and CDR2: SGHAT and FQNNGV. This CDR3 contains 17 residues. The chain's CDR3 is CASSSGLAVLLTDTQYF. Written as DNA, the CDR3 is TGTGCCAGCAGCTCGGGACTAGCGGTGTTACTCACGGATACGCAGTATTTT. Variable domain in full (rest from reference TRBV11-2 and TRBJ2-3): EAGVAQSPRYKIIEKRQSVAFWCNPISGHATLYWYQQILGQGPKLLIQFQNNGVVDDSQLPKDRFSAERLKGVDSTLKIQPAKLEDSAVYLCASSSGLAVLLTDTQYFGPGTRLTVL.

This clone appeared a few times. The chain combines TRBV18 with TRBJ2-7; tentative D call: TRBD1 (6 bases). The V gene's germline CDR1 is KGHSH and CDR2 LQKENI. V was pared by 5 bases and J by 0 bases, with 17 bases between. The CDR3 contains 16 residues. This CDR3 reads CASSTMAGADSYEQYF. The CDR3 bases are TGTGCCAGCTCAACTATGGCAGGGGCCGACTCCTACGAGCAGTACTTC.